This T cell receptor (beta chain) was captured by sequencing in a study of T-cell reconstitution after alpha-beta-depleted transplantation in children. General study results and limits: For some patients, TCRbeta diversity was high at day 60 because of recipient T cells and thymic progenitors that survived. T-cell counts and diversity at one year following transplant were attributed mainly to newly produced T cells. The origin of alpha-beta T cells about two months after transplant was reportedly several hundred expanded graft clones.

This clonotype was seen many times. The antigen is unknown. Library preparation (for TCRbeta) was performed with unique molecular identifiers. TCRdb analysed the PCR reads with MiXCR anew, one entry per CDR3 protein. This table has 330,000 or so distinct CDR3 sequences, roughly a tenth appearing once. The CDR3 has 16 amino acids. Trimming took 4 bases from V and 0 from J; bases not matched to a gene: 6. Looked up from germline, CDR1 is LGHDT and CDR2 is YNNKEL (reference sequence). Sequencing was performed on PBMCs, taken before TCRalphabeta/CD19-depleted stem cell transplant. The TCR comes from a boy younger than two with acute myeloid leukemia, due to receive a stem cell transplant. V gene TRBV3-1 combines with J gene TRBJ2-1, with 7 positions matching TRBD1. The CDR3 reads CASSRDSLSSYNEQFF. Written as DNA, the CDR3 is TGTGCCAGCAGCCGGGACAGCCTCAGCTCCTACAATGAGCAGTTCTTC.